The clone carrying this TCR beta chain was observed many times. Its antigen is unknown. The data were taken from a study of T cell repertoires in cytomegalovirus infection. About the research overall: Based on public TCR beta signatures, there were indications of CMV infection and of a matching HLA type. Overall study results and limits: HLA-C-restricted CMV-specific TCR beta clonotypes were dominant in the ex vivo response.

TCRdb re-analysed the reads in MiXCR, keeping a single row per CDR3 protein. The repertoire includes more than 500,000 distinct CDR3 sequences, approximately 17% of them detected once, and more than 20% sits in the top ten. Material: CD8+ T cells from PBMCs. The sequence derives from a human donor in good health (CMV status not recorded). Some clones in this sample may be carry-over from other donors' samples.

This CDR3 is CASSLRGGAHEQYF. In DNA, the CDR3 is TGTGCCAGCAGTCTCCGTGGGGGGGCCCACGAGCAGTACTTC. The genes are TRBV12-3 or TRBV12-4 and TRBJ2-7; D possibly corresponds to TRBD2 (7 bases). This CDR3 contains 14 residues. V lost 5 bases to trimming and J lost 5 bases, with 16 bases between them.